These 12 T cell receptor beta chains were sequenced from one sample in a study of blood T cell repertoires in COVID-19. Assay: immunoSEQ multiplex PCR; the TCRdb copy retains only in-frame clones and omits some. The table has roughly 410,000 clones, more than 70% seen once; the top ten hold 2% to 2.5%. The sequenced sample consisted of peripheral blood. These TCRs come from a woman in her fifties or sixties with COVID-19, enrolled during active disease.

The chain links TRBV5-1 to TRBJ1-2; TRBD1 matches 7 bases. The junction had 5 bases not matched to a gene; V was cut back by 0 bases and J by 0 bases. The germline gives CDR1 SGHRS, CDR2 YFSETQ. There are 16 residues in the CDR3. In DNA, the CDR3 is TGCGCCAGCAGCTTGGCTGACAGGGCGACTAACTATGGCTACACCTTC. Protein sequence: CASSLADRATNYGYTF.

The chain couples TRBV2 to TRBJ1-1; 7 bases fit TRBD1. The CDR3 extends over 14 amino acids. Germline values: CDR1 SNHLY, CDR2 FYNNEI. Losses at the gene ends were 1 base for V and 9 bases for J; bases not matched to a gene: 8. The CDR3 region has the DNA TGTGCCAGCAGTGAAGGGGGGACAGCGCAAAAAGCTTTCTTT. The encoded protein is CASSEGGTAQKAFF.

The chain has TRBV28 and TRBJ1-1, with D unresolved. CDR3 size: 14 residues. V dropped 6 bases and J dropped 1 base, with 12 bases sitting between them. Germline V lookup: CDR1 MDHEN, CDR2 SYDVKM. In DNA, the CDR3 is TGTGCCAGCAGGCCCCCTAGCAGGAACACTGAAGCTTTCTTT. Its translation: CASRPPSRNTEAFF.

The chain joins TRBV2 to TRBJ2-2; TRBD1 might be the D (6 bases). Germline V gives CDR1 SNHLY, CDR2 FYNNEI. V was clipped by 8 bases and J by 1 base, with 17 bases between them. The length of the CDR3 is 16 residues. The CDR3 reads CASQEQGSLNTGELFF. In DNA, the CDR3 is TGTGCCAGCCAAGAGCAGGGGTCCCTGAACACCGGGGAGCTGTTTTTT.

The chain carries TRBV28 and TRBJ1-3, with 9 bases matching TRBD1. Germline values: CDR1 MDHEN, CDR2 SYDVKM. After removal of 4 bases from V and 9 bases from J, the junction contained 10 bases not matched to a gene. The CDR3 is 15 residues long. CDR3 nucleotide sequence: TGTGCCAGCAGTTCTAACAGGGGGCCGGTGGGCACCATATATTTT. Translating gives CASSSNRGPVGTIYF.

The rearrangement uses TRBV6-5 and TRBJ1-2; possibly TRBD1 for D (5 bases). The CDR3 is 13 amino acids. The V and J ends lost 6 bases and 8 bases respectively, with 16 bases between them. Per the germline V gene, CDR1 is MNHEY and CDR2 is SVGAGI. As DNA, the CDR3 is TGTGCCAGCAGAGTCGGGGGGGTTCCGGGCTACACCTTC. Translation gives CASRVGGVPGYTF.

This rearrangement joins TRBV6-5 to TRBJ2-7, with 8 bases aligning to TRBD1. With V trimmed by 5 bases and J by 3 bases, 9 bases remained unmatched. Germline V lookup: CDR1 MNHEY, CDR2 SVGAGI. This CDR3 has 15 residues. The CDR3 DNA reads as TGTGCCAGCAGTCGGACAGGGATGAATTACTACGAGCAGTACTTC. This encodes CASSRTGMNYYEQYF.

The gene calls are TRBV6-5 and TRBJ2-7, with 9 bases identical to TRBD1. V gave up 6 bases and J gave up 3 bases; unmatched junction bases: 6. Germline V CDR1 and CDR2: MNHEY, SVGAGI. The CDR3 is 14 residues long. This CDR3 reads CASRSPGQGYEQYF. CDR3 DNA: TGTGCCAGCAGGTCTCCGGGACAGGGCTACGAGCAGTACTTC.

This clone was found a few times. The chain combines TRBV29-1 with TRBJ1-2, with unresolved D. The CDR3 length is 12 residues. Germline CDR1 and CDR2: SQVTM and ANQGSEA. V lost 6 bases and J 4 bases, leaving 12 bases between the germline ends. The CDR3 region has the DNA TGCAGCGTAGTAACAGAGCCCTATGGCTACACCTTC. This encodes CSVVTEPYGYTF.

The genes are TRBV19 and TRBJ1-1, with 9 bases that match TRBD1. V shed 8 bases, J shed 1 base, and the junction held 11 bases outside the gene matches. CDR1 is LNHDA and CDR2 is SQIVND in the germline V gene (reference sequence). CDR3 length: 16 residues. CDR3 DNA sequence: TGTGCCAGTTCATTACAGGGGGCAATGAGGAACACTGAAGCTTTCTTT. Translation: CASSLQGAMRNTEAFF.

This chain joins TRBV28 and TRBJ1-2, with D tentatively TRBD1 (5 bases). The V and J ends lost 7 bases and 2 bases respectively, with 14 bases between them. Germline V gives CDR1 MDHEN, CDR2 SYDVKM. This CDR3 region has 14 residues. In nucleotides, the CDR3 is TGTGCCAGCATCGTTCCCGGGGGGAACTATGGCTACACCTTC. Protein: CASIVPGGNYGYTF.

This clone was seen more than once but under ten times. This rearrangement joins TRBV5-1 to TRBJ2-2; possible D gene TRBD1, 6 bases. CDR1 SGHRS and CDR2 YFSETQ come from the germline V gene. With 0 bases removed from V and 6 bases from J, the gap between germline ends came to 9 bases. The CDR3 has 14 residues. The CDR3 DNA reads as TGCGCCAGCAGCTTGGTACAGGGATCCGGGGAGCTGTTTTTT. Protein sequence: CASSLVQGSGELFF.